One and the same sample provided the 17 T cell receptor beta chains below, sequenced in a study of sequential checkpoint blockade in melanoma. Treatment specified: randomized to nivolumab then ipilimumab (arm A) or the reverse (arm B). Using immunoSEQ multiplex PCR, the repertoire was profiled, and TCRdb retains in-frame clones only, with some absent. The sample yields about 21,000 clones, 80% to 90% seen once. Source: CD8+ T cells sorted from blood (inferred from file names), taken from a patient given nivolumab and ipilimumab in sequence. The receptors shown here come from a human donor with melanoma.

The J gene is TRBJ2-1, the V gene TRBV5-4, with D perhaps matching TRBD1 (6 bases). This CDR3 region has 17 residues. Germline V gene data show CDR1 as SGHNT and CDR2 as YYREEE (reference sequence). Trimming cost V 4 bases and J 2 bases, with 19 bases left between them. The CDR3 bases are TGTGCCAGCAGCGCAGGGGCCCCCGGGACGGCCTACAATGAGCAGTTCTTC. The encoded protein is CASSAGAPGTAYNEQFF.

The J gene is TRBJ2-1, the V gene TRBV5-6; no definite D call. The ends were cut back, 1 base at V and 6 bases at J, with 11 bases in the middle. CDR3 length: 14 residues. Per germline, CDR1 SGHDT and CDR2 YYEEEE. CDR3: CASSLLSWSNEQFF. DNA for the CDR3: TGTGCCAGCAGCTTGTTGTCATGGAGCAATGAGCAGTTCTTC.

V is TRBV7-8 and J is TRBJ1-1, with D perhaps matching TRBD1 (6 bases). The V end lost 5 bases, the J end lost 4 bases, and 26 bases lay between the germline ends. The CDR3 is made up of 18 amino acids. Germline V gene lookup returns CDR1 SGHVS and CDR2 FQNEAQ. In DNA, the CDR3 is TGTGCCAGCAGCCCAGTGTGGTCAGGGGCATCATTGGGCACTGAAGCTTTCTTT. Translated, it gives CASSPVWSGASLGTEAFF.

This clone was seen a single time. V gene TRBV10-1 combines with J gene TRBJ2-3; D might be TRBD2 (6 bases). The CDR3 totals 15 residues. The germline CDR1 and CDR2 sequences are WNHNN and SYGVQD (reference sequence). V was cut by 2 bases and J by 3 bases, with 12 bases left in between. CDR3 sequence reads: CASSELTSETDTQYF. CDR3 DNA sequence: TGCGCCAGCAGTGAGCTGACTAGTGAGACAGATACGCAGTATTTT.

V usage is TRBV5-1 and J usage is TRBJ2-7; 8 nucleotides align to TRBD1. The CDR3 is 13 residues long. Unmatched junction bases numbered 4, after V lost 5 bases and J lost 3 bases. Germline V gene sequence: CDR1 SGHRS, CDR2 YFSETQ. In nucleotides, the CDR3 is TGCGCCAGCAGTCTAGGGACAGGCTACGAGCAGTACTTC. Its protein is CASSLGTGYEQYF.

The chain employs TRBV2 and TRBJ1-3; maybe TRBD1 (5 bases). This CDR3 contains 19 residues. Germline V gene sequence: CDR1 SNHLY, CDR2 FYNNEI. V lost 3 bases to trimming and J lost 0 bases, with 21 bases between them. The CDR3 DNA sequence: TGTGCCAGCAGTGATCGGTCTGGGGGGGTCGTTCTCTCTGGAAACACCATATATTTT. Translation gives CASSDRSGGVVLSGNTIYF.

The CDR3 DNA is TGTGCCAGTGGGACAGGGAAGGTCTACAATGAGCAGTTCTTC. Translation: CASGTGKVYNEQFF. The chain has TRBV19 and TRBJ2-1; 9 positions match TRBD1. CDR3 length: 14 amino acids. Germline values: CDR1 LNHDA, CDR2 SQIVND (reference sequence). Unmatched junction bases numbered 5, after V lost 8 bases and J lost 3 bases.

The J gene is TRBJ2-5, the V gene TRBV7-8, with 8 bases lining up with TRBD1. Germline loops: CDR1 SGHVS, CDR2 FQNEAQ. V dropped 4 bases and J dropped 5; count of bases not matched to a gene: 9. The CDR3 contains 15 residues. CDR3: CASSSPGQGRETQYF. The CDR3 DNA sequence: TGTGCCAGCAGCTCACCTGGACAGGGACGGGAGACCCAGTACTTC.

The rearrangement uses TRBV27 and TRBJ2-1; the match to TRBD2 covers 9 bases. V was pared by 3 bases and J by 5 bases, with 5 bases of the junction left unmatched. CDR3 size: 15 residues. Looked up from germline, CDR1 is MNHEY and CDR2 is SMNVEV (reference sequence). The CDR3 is CASSLRAGGNNEQFF. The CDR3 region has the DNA TGTGCCAGCAGTTTGAGAGCGGGGGGTAACAATGAGCAGTTCTTC.

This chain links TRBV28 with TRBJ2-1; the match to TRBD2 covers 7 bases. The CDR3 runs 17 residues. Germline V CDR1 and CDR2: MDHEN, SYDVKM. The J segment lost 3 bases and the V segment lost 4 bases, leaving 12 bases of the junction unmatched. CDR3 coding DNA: TGTGCCAGCAGTTCCAGTAGCGGGTCAACTTACTACAATGAGCAGTTCTTC. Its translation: CASSSSSGSTYYNEQFF.

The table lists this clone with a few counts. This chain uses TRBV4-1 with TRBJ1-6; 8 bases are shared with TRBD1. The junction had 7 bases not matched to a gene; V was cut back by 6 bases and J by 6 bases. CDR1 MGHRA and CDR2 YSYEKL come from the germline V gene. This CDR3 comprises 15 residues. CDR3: CASRPRDRINSPLHF. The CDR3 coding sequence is TGCGCCAGCAGACCTCGGGACAGGATTAATTCACCCCTCCACTTT.

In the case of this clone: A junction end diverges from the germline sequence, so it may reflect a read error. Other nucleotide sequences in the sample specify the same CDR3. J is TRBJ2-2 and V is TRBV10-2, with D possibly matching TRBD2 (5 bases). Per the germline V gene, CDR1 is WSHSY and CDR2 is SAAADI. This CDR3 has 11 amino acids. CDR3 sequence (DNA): TGCGCCAGCAGTGGTATCGGGGAGCTATTTTTT. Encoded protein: CASSGIGELFF.

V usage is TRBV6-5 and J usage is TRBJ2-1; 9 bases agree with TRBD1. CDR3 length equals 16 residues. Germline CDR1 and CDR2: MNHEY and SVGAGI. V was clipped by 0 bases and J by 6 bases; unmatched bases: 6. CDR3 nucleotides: TGTGCCAGCAGTTACTCTGGGACAGGGAGCGGCAATGAGCAGTTCTTC. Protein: CASSYSGTGSGNEQFF.

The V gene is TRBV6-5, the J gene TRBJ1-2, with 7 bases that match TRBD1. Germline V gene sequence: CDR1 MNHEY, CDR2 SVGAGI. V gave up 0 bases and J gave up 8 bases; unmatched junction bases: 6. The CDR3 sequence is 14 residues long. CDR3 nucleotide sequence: TGTGCCAGCAGTTACTCGGAGGGGGCCGGGGGCTACACCTTC. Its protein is CASSYSEGAGGYTF.

The DNA for the CDR3 is TGCGCCAGCAGCCAAGACCGATCGGGTGGGGCCGTTAGCGAGCAGTACTTC. Residues: CASSQDRSGGAVSEQYF. V is TRBV4-3 and J is TRBJ2-7; TRBD1 might be the D (5 bases). V was cut by 0 bases and J by 6 bases, with 21 bases left in between. Germline V gene sequence: CDR1 LGHNA, CDR2 YSLEER. The CDR3 is 17 amino acids.

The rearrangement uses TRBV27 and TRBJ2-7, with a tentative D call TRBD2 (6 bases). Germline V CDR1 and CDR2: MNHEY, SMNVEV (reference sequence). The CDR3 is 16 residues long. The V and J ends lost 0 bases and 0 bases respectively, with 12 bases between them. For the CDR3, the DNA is TGTGCCAGCAGTTTATCGGAGGGCACAGTCTCCTACGAGCAGTACTTC. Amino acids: CASSLSEGTVSYEQYF.

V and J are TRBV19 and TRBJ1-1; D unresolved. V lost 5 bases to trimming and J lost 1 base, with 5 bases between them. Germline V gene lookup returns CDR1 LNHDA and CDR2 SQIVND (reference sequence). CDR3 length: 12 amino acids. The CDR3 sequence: CASSPENTEAFF. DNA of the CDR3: TGTGCCAGTAGTCCAGAGAACACTGAAGCTTTCTTT.